A single sample gave rise to the 2 T cell receptor beta chains below, sequenced in a study of CD8+ T cells in alopecia areata. Once RNA had been extracted, it was reverse transcribed into cDNA to act as the sequencing template. Using immunoSEQ multiplex PCR, the repertoire was profiled, and TCRdb retains in-frame clones only, with some absent. This sample carries over 200,000 clones, 57% of them seen once, and the ten largest clones take over 0.4%. Sequenced here: CD4+ T cells sorted from blood, sampled at week 0. Source of these receptors: a human donor with alopecia areata.

This clone came up once. The chain joins TRBV5-1 to TRBJ2-5, with D uncertain. Germline loops: CDR1 SGHRS, CDR2 YFSETQ. Trimming cost V 3 bases and J 3 bases, with 12 bases left between them. CDR3 length: 14 amino acids. In DNA form, the CDR3 reads TGCGCCAGCAGCTATAGGTCTGATAAAGAGACCCAGTACTTC. Translating gives CASSYRSDKETQYF.

The rearrangement joins TRBV1 to TRBJ2-7. TRBV1 is given as a pseudogene. The CDR3 is 11 residues long. As DNA, the CDR3 is TGCACCAGCAGCGTTAAGGACGAGCAGTACTTC. It encodes CTSSVKDEQYF.